This T cell receptor beta chain was captured in a study of brain T cells in children with intractable seizures. Germline trimming cut 8 bases from V and 8 bases from J; bases unmatched to any gene: 5. In germline, CDR1 is MNHEY, CDR2 SVGAGI. The CDR3 is 12 amino acids. Pre-surgery treatment included at least one anti-epileptic drug. Generated by immunoSEQ multiplex PCR, the TCRdb table keeps only in-frame clones and is missing some. The table lists roughly 120,000 clones, roughly 94% of them singletons. The genes are TRBV6-5 and TRBJ1-2; 10 bases map to TRBD1. Sequenced here: peripheral blood, sampled at surgery. The TCR comes from a boy younger than two with hemimegalencephaly and intractable seizures. In DNA form, the CDR3 reads TGTGCCAGCCGGGACAGGGGTGGCGGCTACACCTTC. It translates to CASRDRGGGYTF.